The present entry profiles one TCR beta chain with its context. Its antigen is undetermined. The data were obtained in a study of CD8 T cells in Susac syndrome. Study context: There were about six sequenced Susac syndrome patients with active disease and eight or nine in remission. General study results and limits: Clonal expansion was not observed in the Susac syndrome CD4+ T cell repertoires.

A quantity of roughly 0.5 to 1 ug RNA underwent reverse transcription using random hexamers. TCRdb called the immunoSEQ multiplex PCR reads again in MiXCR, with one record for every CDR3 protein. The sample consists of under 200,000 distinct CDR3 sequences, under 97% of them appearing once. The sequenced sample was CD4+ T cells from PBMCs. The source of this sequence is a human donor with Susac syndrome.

The CDR3 is CATSKERLNEQFF. CDR3 sequence (DNA): TGTGCCACCAGCAAAGAACGACTAAATGAGCAGTTCTTC. The chain is built from TRBV15 and TRBJ2-1; tentatively, D is TRBD2 (5 bases). From germline, CDR1 is LNHNV and CDR2 YYDKDF (reference sequence). V lost 4 bases, J lost 7 bases, and 11 bases lay in between. The CDR3 length is 13 residues.